The rows below give T cell receptor beta chains drawn from one sample of a study of identical twins. Each CDR3 protein is one row after TCRdb ran MiXCR on the 5' RACE reads. The sample includes a few hundred thousand distinct CDR3 sequences, over 9.5% of them seen just once. Sample: memory T cells sorted from blood. These receptors originate from a man aged 45-65 years in good health. The CDR3 runs from the conserved cysteine through the conserved F or W. A D gene is named only where the DNA matches it firmly. Size tells how often a clone was seen (once, few, many) or the class of an expanded clone, and some rows leave it out.

size	V	D	J	DNA	CDR3
few	TRBV5-1	NA	TRBJ2-3	TGCGCCAGCAGCTCGGGGGTCAACACAGATACGCAGTATTTT	CASSSGVNTDTQYF
NA	TRBV6-5	NA	TRBJ2-5	TGTGCCAGCAGTTACAGGGGTCAGACCCAGTACTTC	CASSYRGQTQYF
many	TRBV3-1	TRBD2	TRBJ2-7	TGTGCCAGCAGCCAAGGTAATAGCGGGACGAGAGAGCAGTACTTC	CASSQGNSGTREQYF
many	TRBV29-1	NA	TRBJ1-1	TGCAGCGTTGGGCGGGCAGGGGCGAACACTGAAGCTTTCTTT	CSVGRAGANTEAFF
many	TRBV10-3	NA	TRBJ1-2	TGTGCCACCGACCCCGCCACCGAGGGCGGCTACACCTTC	CATDPATEGGYTF
few	TRBV2	TRBD2	TRBJ2-7	TGTGCCAGCAGTGAAGGACTAGCGGGAGGGCCTTACGAGCAGTACTTC	CASSEGLAGGPYEQYF
many	TRBV5-1	TRBD2	TRBJ2-1	TGCGCCAGCAGCTTGGCCGGGACTAGCGGGGGGGCTTACAATGAGCAGTTCTTC	CASSLAGTSGGAYNEQFF
NA	TRBV2	NA	TRBJ2-3	TGTGCCAGCAGGGGGGGTGGGACTCCCTACGATACGCAGTATTTT	CASRGGGTPYDTQYF
many	TRBV2	TRBD2	TRBJ2-7	TGTGCCAGCAGTGAAGTCCGAGGACTAGCGGGAGGCGAGCAGTACTTC	CASSEVRGLAGGEQYF
few	TRBV9	NA	TRBJ2-1	TGTGCCAGCAGCGTAGGTGGTGAGCAGTTCTTC	CASSVGGEQFF
many	TRBV29-1	TRBD2	TRBJ2-1	TGCAGCGCTGGACTAGCGGGGGGAAGGGGTGAGCAGTTCTTC	CSAGLAGGRGEQFF
few	TRBV6-1	NA	TRBJ2-2	TGTGCCAGCATCCCGGGGGAGCGGAACACCGGGGAGCTGTTTTTT	CASIPGERNTGELFF
few	TRBV7-2	NA	TRBJ1-4	TGTGCCAGCAGCTTAGTCACAGGGTGGGAAGAAAAACTGTTTTTT	CASSLVTGWEEKLFF
few	TRBV2	TRBD2	TRBJ2-1	TGTGCCAGCAGTCCGGGAGGCGGGGGGTACAATGAGCAGTTCTTC	CASSPGGGGYNEQFF
NA	TRBV7-9	TRBD1	TRBJ1-1	TGTGCCAGCAGCTCGACAGGGTCTTTCACTGAAGCTTTCTTT	CASSSTGSFTEAFF
few	TRBV6-1	TRBD1	TRBJ2-5	TGTGCCAGCAGTGAAGATACAGGGGGCAGGAAGACCCAGTACTTC	CASSEDTGGRKTQYF
NA	TRBV6-5	TRBD1	TRBJ2-6	TGTGCCAGCAGTTACTCGGGGACAGGGGGCTCTGGGGCCAACGTCCTGACTTTC	CASSYSGTGGSGANVLTF
many	TRBV7-2	NA	TRBJ2-2	TGTGCCAGCAGCTTAGCCGGGGGTAACGGGGAGCTGTTTTTT	CASSLAGGNGELFF
many	TRBV5-1	TRBD1	TRBJ2-7	TGCGCCAGCAGCAGGGACAGGTCTACCTACGAGCAGTACTTC	CASSRDRSTYEQYF
many	TRBV3-1	NA	TRBJ2-5	TGTGCCAGCATGAAGGCAGGGCGAGAGACCCAGTACTTC	CASMKAGRETQYF
many	TRBV12-3/TRBV12-4	TRBD2	TRBJ2-3	TGTGCCAGCAGTCCGGGACGCCGCGGGGGTACGCAGTATTTT	CASSPGRRGGTQYF
few	TRBV27	TRBD2	TRBJ2-1	TGTGCCAGCAGGCGCCAGCGGGAGCCTTCATACAATGAGCAGTTCTTC	CASRRQREPSYNEQFF
NA	TRBV27	NA	TRBJ2-2	TGTGCCAGCACTCCGGGCCCCCCGGGGGAGCTGTTTTTT	CASTPGPPGELFF
few	TRBV18	NA	TRBJ2-2	TGTGCCAGCTCACCGTCAGCTGGCGGGGAGCTGTTTTTT	CASSPSAGGELFF
many	TRBV29-1	NA	TRBJ2-4	TGCAGCGTTGTATCTCTTGCTGGGGGGCGGCAGCTTCAGTACTTC	CSVVSLAGGRQLQYF
NA	TRBV20-1	NA	TRBJ2-7	TGCAGTGCAACGCAATCCGGACTCGAGCAGTACTTC	CSATQSGLEQYF
few	TRBV6-2/TRBV6-3	NA	TRBJ2-7	TGTGCCAGCAGTAACAACAGGGCTCCAGGTCTCTACGAGCAGTACTTC	CASSNNRAPGLYEQYF
many	TRBV2	NA	TRBJ2-1	TGTGCCAGCAGTGAAGAGGTACAGGTCTACAATGAGCAGTTCTTC	CASSEEVQVYNEQFF
few	TRBV14	NA	TRBJ1-2	TGTGCCAGCAGCCAAGACTCGTCCGGATACTATGGCTACACCTTC	CASSQDSSGYYGYTF
few	TRBV6-1	TRBD2	TRBJ2-1	TGTGCCAGCACCGCGGGGGCGGGAGGGCCCTATGAGCAGTTCTTC	CASTAGAGGPYEQFF
few	TRBV7-6	TRBD1	TRBJ2-5	TGTGCCAGCAGCTGGCCGCGGGACAGGGGGGAAGAGACCCAGTACTTC	CASSWPRDRGEETQYF
NA	TRBV2	TRBD2	TRBJ2-1	TGTGCCAGCAGAACCGGGACTAGCTACAATGAGCAGTTCTTC	CASRTGTSYNEQFF
many	TRBV20-1	NA	TRBJ2-2	TGCAGTTACCGGGACGGGAACACCGGGGAGCTGTTTTTT	CSYRDGNTGELFF
NA	TRBV5-4	TRBD1	TRBJ1-6	TGTGCCAGCAGCTCGGACAGGGGGCGCGGGTTTGATTCACCCCTCCACTTT	CASSSDRGRGFDSPLHF
NA	TRBV6-5	TRBD1	TRBJ2-4	TGTGCCAGCAGTTACTCCGGGGACAGGGGGTTAAACATTCAGTACTTC	CASSYSGDRGLNIQYF
NA	TRBV7-2	TRBD2	TRBJ2-6	TGTGCCAGCAGCTTAGCACCGCCAGGCGGGAGAGGCTTTCCTGGGGCCAACGTCCTGACTTTC	CASSLAPPGGRGFPGANVLTF
few	TRBV28	NA	TRBJ2-7	TGTGCCAGCAGTTTACCCCAGGGGCGTCGGGAGCAGTACTTC	CASSLPQGRREQYF
many	TRBV6-2/TRBV6-3	NA	TRBJ1-5	TGTGCCAGCAGTCCCCCCCGGACTTTGAGCAATCAGCCCCAGCATTTT	CASSPPRTLSNQPQHF
many	TRBV6-5	NA	TRBJ1-4	TGTGCCAGCAGTTACATGGGGGGGAATGAAAAACTGTTTTTT	CASSYMGGNEKLFF
many	TRBV27	NA	TRBJ2-1	TGTGCCAGCAGGCCGGGACCTATTTACAATGAGCAGTTCTTC	CASRPGPIYNEQFF
many	TRBV7-9	NA	TRBJ2-2	TGTGCCAGCACCCGGGCTTCCGGAACCGGGGAGCTGTTTTTT	CASTRASGTGELFF
few	TRBV4-2	NA	TRBJ1-3	TGTGCCAGCAGCCAAGATCTGCTAAGGAGAGCTGGAAACACCATATATTTT	CASSQDLLRRAGNTIYF
few	TRBV28	TRBD1	TRBJ2-7	TGTGCCAGCAGCCCTAACACAGGGGGCGCTCGCTACGAGCAGTACTTC	CASSPNTGGARYEQYF
many	TRBV10-3	NA	TRBJ1-1	TGTGCCATCAGTGAGTCTGTGGCATTTGGTGCTTTCTTT	CAISESVAFGAFF
many	TRBV4-3	NA	TRBJ2-2	TGCGCCAGCAGCCAAGGGTGGGGGGTAGGCACCGGGGAGCTGTTTTTT	CASSQGWGVGTGELFF
NA	TRBV28	NA	TRBJ2-1	TGTGCCAGCAGTTCGTCGGGCCAGGAGCAGTTCTTC	CASSSSGQEQFF
few	TRBV7-2	TRBD2	TRBJ2-5	TGTGCCAGCAGCTTAAAACTAGCGGGAGCGACCCAGTACTTC	CASSLKLAGATQYF
NA	TRBV5-5	TRBD1	TRBJ2-1	TGTGCCAGCAGTTCTATCGACAGGGGATATCGTTCCTACAATGAGCAGTTCTTC	CASSSIDRGYRSYNEQFF
many	TRBV12-3/TRBV12-4	TRBD1	TRBJ1-2	TGTGCCAGCAGGGTCGCGACAGGGGGTGGCTACACCTTC	CASRVATGGGYTF
NA	TRBV25-1	NA	TRBJ1-2	TGTGCCAGCAGTGTGAGTGGGGTTGGCTACACCTTC	CASSVSGVGYTF
few	TRBV5-1	NA	TRBJ2-2	TGCGCCAGCAGCCCCCAGGCGGCAGATGTGGCCGGGGAGCTGTTTTTT	CASSPQAADVAGELFF
many	TRBV6-2/TRBV6-3	TRBD2	TRBJ2-3	TGTGCCAGTGGAGGGACTAGAGGCGATACGCAGTATTTT	CASGGTRGDTQYF
few	TRBV7-2	TRBD1	TRBJ2-7	TGTGCCAGCAGCGCGGGACAGGGGGTCTACGAGCAGTACTTC	CASSAGQGVYEQYF
few	TRBV5-1	TRBD1	TRBJ2-7	TGCGCCAGCGGACAAAGGACAGGGGGCGGCGAGCAGTACTTC	CASGQRTGGGEQYF
many	TRBV4-3	NA	TRBJ2-5	TGCGCCAGCAGCCAAGTGATGGGGCAGGGGGAGACCCAGTACTTC	CASSQVMGQGETQYF
many	TRBV20-1	NA	TRBJ1-1	TGCAGTGCTAGAGTTTTGGTCGGGGAAACTGAAGCTTTCTTT	CSARVLVGETEAFF
NA	TRBV28	NA	TRBJ2-7	TGTGCCAGCAGTCCAGCCTCAGGGAGGGGGGGCGACGAGCAGTACTTC	CASSPASGRGGDEQYF
many	TRBV20-1	NA	TRBJ2-5	TGCAGTGCTTCCCAGGACATCCAAGGGGAGACCCAGTACTTC	CSASQDIQGETQYF
few	TRBV20-1	NA	TRBJ2-7	TGCAGTGCTAGAAATAGTTACGAGCAGTACTTC	CSARNSYEQYF